This T cell receptor beta chain stems from a study of technical replicates of blood from a few donors. V lost 4 bases and J lost 5; bases outside the gene matches: 7. The CDR3 loop spans 15 amino acids. The V gene's germline CDR1 is SGHRS and CDR2 YFSETQ. Produced via immunoSEQ multiplex PCR; TCRdb's table is partial and in-frame only. Among 55,000 to 75,000 clones, about 90% were seen once, and the ten largest hold about 0.4%. This sequence originates from a human donor in good health. V is TRBV5-1 and J is TRBJ2-7, with 12 bases lining up with TRBD2. The sample taken for sequencing was T cells isolated from PBMCs. The CDR3 protein is CASSQTSGSFHEQYF. In nucleotides, the CDR3 is TGCGCCAGCAGCCAGACTAGCGGGAGTTTCCACGAGCAGTACTTC.